This T cell receptor beta chain was obtained from a study of T cell repertoires in cytomegalovirus infection. Trimming stripped 7 bases from V and 7 bases from J, with 13 bases between. From germline, CDR1 is LNHDA and CDR2 SQIVND (reference sequence). The CDR3 extends over 12 amino acids. Comments on this clonotype: Its antigen is not known.

TCRdb re-called the reads with MiXCR, one entry per CDR3 protein. The sample records 900,000 to 950,000 distinct CDR3 sequences, around 32% being singletons. The chain links TRBV19 to TRBJ1-2; D gene unclear. Sequenced here: cultured CD8+ T cells from PBMCs, sampled from culture after CMV antigen stimulation. This TCR came from a human donor in good health (CMV status not recorded). Some clones in this sample may be carry-over from other donors' samples. The CDR3 DNA is TGTGCCAGTACAGACGGGAGGTTTGGCTACACCTTC. Translating gives CASTDGRFGYTF.